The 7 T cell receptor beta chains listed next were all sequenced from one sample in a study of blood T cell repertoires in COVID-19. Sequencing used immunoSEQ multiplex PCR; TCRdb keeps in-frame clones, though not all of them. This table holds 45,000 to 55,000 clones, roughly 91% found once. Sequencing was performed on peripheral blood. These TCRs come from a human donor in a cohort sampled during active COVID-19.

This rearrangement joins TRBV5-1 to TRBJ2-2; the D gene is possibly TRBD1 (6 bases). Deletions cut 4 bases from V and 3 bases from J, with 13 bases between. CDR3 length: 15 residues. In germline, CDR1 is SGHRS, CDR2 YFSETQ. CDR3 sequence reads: CASSVQGRDTGELFF. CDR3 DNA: TGCGCCAGCAGCGTACAGGGTCGAGACACCGGGGAGCTGTTTTTT.

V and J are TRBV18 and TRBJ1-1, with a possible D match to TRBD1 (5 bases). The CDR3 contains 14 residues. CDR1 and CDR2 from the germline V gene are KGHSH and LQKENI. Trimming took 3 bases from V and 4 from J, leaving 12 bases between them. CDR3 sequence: CASSPITQGTEAFF. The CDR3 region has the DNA TGTGCCAGCTCACCCATAACCCAGGGCACTGAAGCTTTCTTT.

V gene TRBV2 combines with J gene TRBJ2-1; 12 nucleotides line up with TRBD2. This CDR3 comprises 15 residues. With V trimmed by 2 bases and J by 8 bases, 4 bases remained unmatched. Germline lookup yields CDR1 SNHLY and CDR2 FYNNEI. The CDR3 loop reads CASSELAGGPDEQFF. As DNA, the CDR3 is TGTGCCAGCAGTGAACTAGCGGGAGGGCCCGATGAGCAGTTCTTC.

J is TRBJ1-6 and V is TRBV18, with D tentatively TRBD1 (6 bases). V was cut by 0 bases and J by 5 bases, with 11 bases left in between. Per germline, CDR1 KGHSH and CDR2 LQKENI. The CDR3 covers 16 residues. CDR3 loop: CASSPPNRVDNSPLHF. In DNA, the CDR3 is TGTGCCAGCTCACCACCGAACAGGGTCGATAATTCACCCCTCCACTTT. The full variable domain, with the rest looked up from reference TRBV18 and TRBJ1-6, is NAGVMQNPRHLVRRRGQEARLRCSPMKGHSHVYWYRQLPEEGLKFMVYLQKENIIDESGMPKERFSAEFPKEGPSILRIQQVVRGDSAAYFCASSPPNRVDNSPLHFGNGTRLTVT.

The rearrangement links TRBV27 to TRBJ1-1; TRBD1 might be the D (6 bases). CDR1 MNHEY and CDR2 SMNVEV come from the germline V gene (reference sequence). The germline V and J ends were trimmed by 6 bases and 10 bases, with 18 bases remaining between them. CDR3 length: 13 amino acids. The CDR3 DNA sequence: TGTGCCAGCAGCTCCCACCTGGGGGCTGGAGCTTTCTTT. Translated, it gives CASSSHLGAGAFF.

In nucleotides, the CDR3 is TGTGCCACGAGACTAGCTCGCTCCTACGAGCAGTACTTC. This gives the protein CATRLARSYEQYF. This chain uses TRBV6-5 with TRBJ2-7; TRBD2 matches at 7 bases. With V trimmed by 10 bases and J by 0 bases, 6 bases remained unmatched. CDR1 and CDR2 from the germline V gene are MNHEY and SVGAGI. The CDR3 consists of 13 residues.

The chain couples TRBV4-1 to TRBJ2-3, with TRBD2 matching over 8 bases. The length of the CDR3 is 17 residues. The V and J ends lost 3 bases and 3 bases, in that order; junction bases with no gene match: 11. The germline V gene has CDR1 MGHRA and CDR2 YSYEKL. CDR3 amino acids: CASSQLQLAAPTDTQYF. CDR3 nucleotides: TGCGCCAGCAGCCAGCTCCAACTAGCGGCCCCGACAGATACGCAGTATTTT.